A single sample gave rise to the 11 T cell receptor beta chains below, sequenced in a study of neurological immune-mediated disorders. TCRdb analysed the 5' RACE reads with MiXCR anew, one entry per CDR3 protein. The repertoire consists of about 82,000 distinct CDR3 sequences, with just over 2.5% occurring once and the leading ten covering roughly 1.2%. The material sequenced was PBMCs. Receptors were obtained from a woman younger than 45 with multiple sclerosis.

Many counts were recorded for this clonotype. This chain connects TRBV20-1 to TRBJ1-2; D gene uncertain. V was clipped by 2 bases and J by 8 bases, with 24 bases between them. The CDR3 consists of 16 residues. CDR1 and CDR2 (germline): DFQATT, SNEGSKA (reference sequence). The CDR3 region is CSARSALTAAVNGYTF. In DNA form, the CDR3 reads TGCAGTGCTAGATCGGCTCTAACAGCCGCGGTGAACGGCTACACCTTC.

This clonotype was detected ten times or more. The chain has TRBV20-1 and TRBJ2-1, with D perhaps matching TRBD2 (7 bases). Deletions cut 6 bases from V and 4 bases from J, with 16 bases between. Germline V lookup: CDR1 DFQATT, CDR2 SNEGSKA (reference sequence). This CDR3 region has 14 residues. The CDR3 loop reads CSALSGRGYNEQFF. The CDR3 nucleotides read TGCAGTGCCCTTAGTGGGAGGGGGTACAATGAGCAGTTCTTC.

This clonotype was picked up many times. The chain couples TRBV24-1 to TRBJ2-1; TRBD2 agrees at 10 bases. The CDR3 loop spans 14 amino acids. Per the germline V gene, CDR1 is KGHDR and CDR2 is SFDVKD. J lost 10 bases, V lost 0 bases, and 2 bases had no gene match. CDR3 sequence (DNA): TGTGCCACCAGTGATTTGATGACTAGCGGGGAGCAGTTCTTC. It yields the protein CATSDLMTSGEQFF.

There are many counts of this clonotype. The rearrangement links TRBV9 to TRBJ2-2, with TRBD2 identical over 9 bases. Germline lookup yields CDR1 SGDLS and CDR2 YYNGEE. Trimming removed 4 bases from V and 7 bases from J; junction bases left unmatched: 14. The CDR3 runs 17 residues. The CDR3 DNA follows: TGTGCCAGCAGCCCCTTACGCGGGAGGGCCTTGGGCGGGGAGCTGTTTTTT. It codes for CASSPLRGRALGGELFF. Full variable domain (rest looked up from reference TRBV9 and TRBJ2-2): DSGVTQTPKHLITATGQRVTLRCSPRSGDLSVYWYQQSLDQGLQFLIQYYNGEERAKGNILERFSAQQFPDLHSELNLSSLELGDSALYFCASSPLRGRALGGELFFGEGSRLTVL.

This clonotype showed up many times. The genes are TRBV12-3 or TRBV12-4 and TRBJ2-1, with D perhaps matching TRBD1 (7 bases). The CDR3 runs to 16 residues. V lost 5 bases, J lost 4 bases, and 18 bases lay in between. The CDR3 nucleotides are TGTGCCAGCAGTCAGCGGGCGAGGGGGCTATACAATGAGCAGTTCTTC. Translating gives CASSQRARGLYNEQFF.

At least ten counts were recorded for this clonotype. This chain uses TRBV20-1 with TRBJ2-3; 11 nucleotides match TRBD2. CDR3 length: 16 amino acids. Germline lookup yields CDR1 DFQATT and CDR2 SNEGSKA (reference sequence). V shed 0 bases, J shed 6 bases, and the junction held 8 bases outside the gene matches. CDR3 protein: CSARDLTSGGVDTQYF. CDR3 coding DNA: TGCAGTGCTAGAGACCTCACTAGCGGGGGAGTTGATACGCAGTATTTT.

This clonotype was found many times. V gene TRBV7-2 combines with J gene TRBJ2-1, with TRBD2 matching over 9 bases. Germline V CDR1 and CDR2: SGHTA, FQGNSA. This CDR3 has 18 residues. J lost 6 bases, V lost 3 bases, and 15 bases had no gene match. CDR3: CASSLVGTSSNNLNEQFF. CDR3 bases: TGTGCCAGCAGCTTGGTGGGGACTAGCAGCAACAACCTCAATGAGCAGTTCTTC.

This clonotype was seen at least ten times. The chain is built from TRBV20-1 and TRBJ2-2; weak D call: TRBD1 (6 bases). The length of the CDR3 is 15 residues. Per the germline V gene, CDR1 is DFQATT and CDR2 is SNEGSKA (reference sequence). Trimming shortened V by 1 base and J by 5 bases, and 14 bases separated the two germline ends. The CDR3 region has the DNA TGCAGTGCTAGAGTTGCAGGGGCTTTGACCGGGGAGCTGTTTTTT. It yields the protein CSARVAGALTGELFF.

This clonotype was seen at least ten times. The chain couples TRBV20-1 to TRBJ2-1, with 11 bases that match TRBD2. Trimming removed 6 bases from V and 3 bases from J; junction bases left unmatched: 4. Germline V gene data show CDR1 as DFQATT and CDR2 as SNEGSKA (reference sequence). The CDR3 covers 14 residues. In DNA, the CDR3 is TGCAGTGCCAGGGGACTAGCGGACTACAATGAGCAGTTCTTC. This encodes CSARGLADYNEQFF.

This clonotype was observed a handful of times. An end of the junction differs from the germline gene, which may be a read error. The CDR3 sequence: CSSSLGEAGPYEQYF. CDR3 sequence (DNA): TGTTCCAGCAGCTTAGGTGAAGCGGGACCCTACGAGCAGTACTTC. The chain employs TRBV7-9 and TRBJ2-7; 7 nucleotides line up with TRBD2. From germline, CDR1 is SEHNR and CDR2 FQNEAQ (reference sequence). The CDR3 consists of 15 residues.

This clonotype showed up many times. The chain links TRBV5-1 to TRBJ2-1; the match to TRBD2 covers 12 bases. CDR1 is SGHRS, CDR2 YFSETQ, per germline. With V trimmed by 0 bases and J by 4 bases, 5 bases remained unmatched. This CDR3 region has 17 residues. The CDR3 nucleotides read TGCGCCAGCAGCTTGGAGCTAGCGGGAGGGTTTTACAATGAGCAGTTCTTC. This sequence encodes CASSLELAGGFYNEQFF.